This T cell receptor (beta chain) was captured in a study of cytomegalovirus exposure and HLA in healthy donors listed by TCRdb under 2017. About the full investigation: An earlier analysis of some 550 of the donors reported 250 to 350 Gb of sequence data and some 100 million unique TCR beta sequences from 150 million to 200 million T cells. Roughly 300 gigabases of sequencing data and approximately 80 million unique TCR sequences were included in an early release covering under 650 HLA-typed donors. The genetic ancestry cluster associated with self-reported Caucasian donors included over 65% of the roughly 410 genotyped donors. The study aimed to test whether cataloging public T cell receptors could reveal signatures of past pathogen exposure. The study used immunosequencing to profile the T cell repertoires of some 600 subjects and linked those repertoires to cytomegalovirus serostatus. Along with the approximately 650-subject first cohort, a separate validation cohort of some 130 different subjects was used. High-throughput TCR immunosequencing, statistical association of individual TCRs with disease status, and machine learning were combined to predict cytomegalovirus infection status. A later analysis re-examined previously published TCR beta repertoires from over 500 donors and added high-resolution HLA genotyping to investigate patterns of TCR occurrence. In the later analysis, no new phenotypic data were used to find candidate immune exposures; instead, reliance was placed on TCR beta sequences and their occurrence across donors. In an earlier analysis of several hundred of the donors, high-throughput TCR beta sequencing was used to judge whether each TCR beta V gene segment behaved as functional or pseudogenic. Donor age, sex, ethnicity and CMV serostatus were collected together with the repertoire data. In a later genetic analysis, genome-wide SNP genotypes for about three fifths of the roughly 670 donors were used, and that subset was treated as a discovery cohort. All discovery cohort repertoires had been generated on a single sequencing platform. HLA typing included class I and class II loci at four-digit resolution. The number of donors typed differed by locus, with about 629-630 for A, B, C, DRB1 and DQB1, around 560 for DQA1, 600 to 610 for DPA1, and around 430 for DPB1. A handful of DR-DQ haplotypes were handled as single units for association and clustering because linkage in the cohort was strong. Among some 400 genotyped donors of the cohort, an average of around 240,000 unique TCR beta nucleotide sequences were sequenced per donor, roughly 20% of them non-productive. Paper-wide results and their limitations: Some IMGT-functional V segments, including TRBV6-2 and TRBV6-3, could not be told apart with the 87-base-pair reads, so those segments were excluded. A cluster of highly shared sequence variants was judged likely to be a technical artifact of the sequencing pipeline. A later analysis found that HLA-associated TCR beta chains were more clonally expanded and had lower generation probabilities than equally common non-associated chains. According to a later analysis, TCR association rates differed among HLA loci, with DRB1 alleles showing the most associated TCRs and HLA-C alleles showing the fewest. Only TCR beta chains were sequenced in this cohort, and the absence of alpha or paired-chain data limited detectable features. Several of the top co-occurrence clusters appeared to be linked to parvovirus B19, influenza, CMV and Epstein-Barr virus, according to a later analysis. An earlier analysis of roughly 570 of the donors showed that most TCR beta V segments appeared in productive rearrangements either about 90% or about 30% of the time, which broadly matched IMGT annotations. Because some donors lacked HLA typing at each locus, the association tests relied only on the typed subset. In vitro tests confirmed that a few of the cytomegalovirus-associated TCR beta chains recognize cytomegalovirus antigens. A further reported finding was that TCR beta sequences accurately predicted the HLA-A and HLA-B alleles for most subjects in the first cohort. The classifier was reported to diagnose cytomegalovirus status with high specificity and sensitivity in both the original and validation cohorts. It was suggested by the authors that the approach could potentially be generalized to other disease states and immunological phenotypes. The only immune exposure information available for the cohort was CMV serostatus. Correlated functional status among segregating V segments might reflect linkage disequilibrium, but an unknown experimental factor could not be ruled out. Compared with the roughly 670-donor mean, donors in an Asian-associated ancestry cluster had fewer N-insertions in productive TCRs, according to a later genetic analysis. Approximately 18 rarely observed V segments, including chromosome 9 orphons, were excluded from the earlier analysis of some 590 of the donors because counts were too low. The presence/absence analyses assumed that sequencing depth was roughly uniform across donors, and that assumption may not be true. When HLA alleles, especially DR and DQ, strongly co-occurred, TCR associations were difficult to assign to individual alleles. A later analysis associated approximately 17,000 TCR beta sequences with specific HLA alleles at a false discovery rate of 0.05. According to a later analysis, most CMV-associated TCR beta chains appeared to be HLA-restricted, and the HLA associations seemed to be driven largely by CMV exposure. The study listed around 160 TCR beta chains as associated with cytomegalovirus. Most TCR sequences were seen in very few donors, while some public TCRs were found in many individuals. V-gene and J-gene trimming of TCR beta chains was associated with a missense DCLRE1C variant in a later genetic analysis, and the association was replicated in an independent cohort.

The method was the immunoSEQ multiplex PCR assay. For the multiplex PCR, a mixture combining 60 forward primers for TCR Vbeta segments and 13 reverse primers for TCR Jbeta segments was used. The CDR3 region of rearranged TCR beta genes was amplified from genomic DNA with a multiplex PCR assay. On the Illumina HiSeq System, the amplified TCR beta libraries were sequenced as 87-base-pair reads. The published analysis was carried out like this. In a later analysis, 80 million or so unique TCR beta chains were counted across the 650 to 700 repertoires, and about 10 million of these chains were shared by at least two donors. Raw reads were error-corrected and collapsed into unique sequences by a nearest-neighbor algorithm in which closely related sequences were merged to remove PCR and sequencing errors. Alignment of CDR3 sequences to IMGT reference sequences was used to assign V, D and J gene segments. For a sequence to be retained, a match of at least six nucleotides to both a V gene segment and a J gene segment was required. A rearrangement was called productive if the CDR3 had no stop codons and remained in frame with V and J, and every other rearrangement was called non-productive. CDR3 was defined according to IMGT convention as the region running from the second conserved V-encoded cysteine to the conserved J-encoded phenylalanine. The earlier analysis of about 640 of the donors excluded any sequence lacking an unambiguous match to a single V gene segment. An earlier analysis of some 500 of the donors classified V segments as functional when productive rearrangements were above 56.7% and as segregating when the standard deviation between donors was above 5%. A statistical classification framework was developed to diagnose cytomegalovirus status using the catalog of TCR beta chain sequences. In a later analysis, TCR nucleotide sequences were compared against IMGT/GENE-DB human TR gene sequences so that V and J genes could be assigned. A later analysis assigned CDR3 sequences and most-parsimonious VDJ recombination scenarios with the TCRdist pipeline. In a later analysis, each TCR beta chain was defined by its CDR3 amino acid sequence together with its V-gene family, and reads lacking a unique V-gene family were excluded. In a later analysis, around 650 highly shared, low-generation-probability nucleotide sequences were removed to address suspected cross-contamination and a sequencing artifact. For each public chain, a later analysis derived a clonal expansion index from normalized ranks of inferred template counts within each repertoire. Generation probabilities in a later analysis came from a VDJ recombination model fitted to out-of-frame rearrangements, and those results were checked against IGoR. In a later analysis, TCR-TCR, TCR-HLA and TCR-CMV co-occurrence was scored with hypergeometric tests, and a repertoire-size bias correction was applied to TCR pairs. False discovery rates were estimated in a later analysis by permuting HLA or CMV assignments 20 times. A later analysis grouped co-occurring TCRs with DBSCAN, adding TCRdist sequence similarity when clustering within HLA-allele-positive subsets. Repertoires with fewer than 30,000 or more than 120,000 public chains, plus five repertoires with anomalous nucleotide sharing, were excluded from co-occurrence clustering. Entries here come from immuneACCESS through TCRdb and include only in-frame sequences with V and J called. Some clones fail to appear in such tables; in the studies checked, an unresolved V gene covers under half of the shortfall, and the cause of the remainder is unknown. V and J calls and clone size are as listed in that table; D and trimming were resolved from the DNA. The sample yields approximately 130,000 clones; around three fifths were counted once. The ten largest clones represent approximately 2.5% of the sample.

In regard to this clone: Its antigen target is currently unknown. Base qualities are missing; no much larger clone stands one base away.

The CDR3 spans 15 residues, from the cysteine through the phenylalanine. Left in the record is the CDR3 DNA by itself, 45 bases read in frame from the first base. V gives up 3 bases and J gives up 5 bases, and the segment between their germline ends measures 14 bases. CDR1 and CDR2, looked up from the germline V gene, are SGHVS and FQNEAQ. The cohort was made up of around 720 healthy bone marrow donors. At the time of sampling, all cohort members were nominally healthy, though unrecorded immune exposures were likely present. The donor tested CMV seronegative and was one of the 352 seronegative cohort members. Each donor provided a peripheral blood sample, and peripheral blood mononuclear cells were used for TCR beta sequencing. The Qiagen DNeasy Blood Extraction Kit was used to extract genomic DNA from the blood cell samples.

The sequenced sample was PBMCs. The chain links TRBV7-8 with TRBJ1-5; the D gene is perhaps TRBD1, on 5 matching bases. The clonotype originates from a woman in her thirties or forties in good health and CMV-seronegative. The nucleotides are TGTGCCAGCAGCTTGCGAGGACCGACAGATCAGCCCCAGCATTTT. Its protein is CASSLRGPTDQPQHF. The variable domain in full, with residues beyond the CDR3 obtained from the reference TRBV7-8 and TRBJ1-5 genes, is GAGVSQSPRYKVAKRGQDVALRCDPISGHVSLFWYQQALGQGPEFLTYFQNEAQLDKSGLPSDRFFAERPEGSVSTLKIQRTQQEDSAVYLCASSLRGPTDQPQHFGDGTRLSIL.